Listed below are T cell receptor beta chains from one sample, sequenced in a study of cytomegalovirus exposure and HLA in healthy donors. Sequencing was performed with immunoSEQ multiplex PCR; in TCRdb, only in-frame clones are kept and a portion is missing. The repertoire holds about 120,000 clones, with 9.5% as singletons. The sequenced sample consisted of PBMCs. The receptors stem from a man aged 30-40 years in good health and CMV-seronegative. Both conserved end residues are part of each CDR3. A D gene is named only where the DNA matches it firmly. Some rows have no size entry. The others give once, few or many, or a class for an expanded clone.

V,D,size,J,CDR3,DNA
TRBV6-1,-,few,TRBJ1-2,CACNNRELGFYGYTF,TGTGCCTGTAACAACAGGGAACTTGGATTCTATGGCTACACCTTC
TRBV7-2,-,-,TRBJ1-1,CASSLHTGTLNTEAFF,TGTGCCAGCAGCTTACACACCGGGACACTGAACACTGAAGCTTTCTTT
TRBV27,TRBD2,-,TRBJ2-7,CASSLAGGGLYEQYF,TGTGCCAGCAGTTTAGCGGGCGGGGGGTTGTACGAGCAGTACTTC
TRBV6-4,-,-,TRBJ1-5,CASRYPENQPQHF,TGTGCCAGCAGGTATCCAGAAAATCAGCCCCAGCATTTT
TRBV28,-,-,TRBJ2-7,CASRDSLTREQYF,TGTGCCAGCCGTGACAGCTTAACGAGGGAGCAGTACTTC
TRBV28,-,few,TRBJ2-1,CASSYSGYNEQFF,TGTGCCAGCAGTTATAGCGGTTACAATGAGCAGTTCTTC
TRBV9,-,few,TRBJ1-2,CASSADNGGRGYTF,TGTGCCAGCAGCGCCGACAATGGGGGGAGGGGCTACACCTTC
TRBV6-5,TRBD2,-,TRBJ2-7,CASSYSSGSFDEQYF,TGTGCCAGCAGTTACTCCAGCGGGAGTTTCGACGAGCAGTACTTC
TRBV7-9,TRBD2,few,TRBJ2-1,CASTNQRETFVNEQFF,TGTGCCAGCACCAACCAGCGGGAGACTTTCGTGAATGAGCAGTTCTTC
TRBV18,TRBD2,-,TRBJ2-1,CASSQLIAGENNEQFF,TGTGCCAGCTCACAGCTAATAGCGGGAGAGAACAATGAGCAGTTCTTC
TRBV9,TRBD2,few,TRBJ2-3,CASSAGLAGVFTDTQYF,TGTGCCAGCAGCGCCGGACTAGCGGGAGTTTTCACAGATACGCAGTATTTT
TRBV5-4,-,-,TRBJ2-7,CASSSAGLLSYEQYF,TGTGCCAGCAGCTCGGCGGGGCTTCTCTCCTACGAGCAGTACTTC
TRBV6-5,TRBD1,few,TRBJ1-5,CASRQGDQPQHF,TGTGCCAGCAGACAGGGGGATCAGCCCCAGCATTTT
TRBV6-5,-,-,TRBJ1-2,CASSQDKDYGYTF,TGTGCCAGCAGCCAGGACAAGGACTATGGCTACACCTTC
TRBV5-1,TRBD1,-,TRBJ1-1,CASRAQGARTEAFF,TGCGCCAGCAGGGCACAGGGGGCGCGGACTGAAGCTTTCTTT
TRBV9,TRBD2,-,TRBJ2-2,CASSLRLAGTGELFF,TGTGCCAGCAGCCTCCGACTAGCGGGAACCGGGGAGCTGTTTTTT
TRBV5-6,-,-,TRBJ2-3,CASSSYRASTDTQYF,TGTGCCAGCAGCTCTTATAGAGCTAGCACAGATACGCAGTATTTT
TRBV5-1,TRBD2,-,TRBJ2-3,CATASSGGATDTQYF,TGCGCCACCGCATCTAGCGGGGGGGCCACAGATACGCAGTATTTT
TRBV13,-,few,TRBJ1-1,CASSPGGNTEAFF,TGTGCCAGCAGCCCGGGAGGGAACACTGAAGCTTTCTTT
TRBV19,TRBD1,-,TRBJ2-7,CASSIRQGVGEQYF,TGTGCCAGTAGTATACGACAGGGGGTAGGGGAGCAGTACTTC
TRBV19,TRBD2,few,TRBJ2-2,CASRRLAGTNTGELFF,TGTGCCAGTAGGCGACTAGCGGGAACGAACACCGGGGAGCTGTTTTTT
TRBV7-8,TRBD1,-,TRBJ1-2,CASSYRDRGWYGYTF,TGTGCCAGCAGCTACCGGGACAGGGGATGGTATGGCTACACCTTC
TRBV5-5,TRBD1,-,TRBJ1-2,CASSPWTGNGYTF,TGTGCCAGCAGCCCTTGGACAGGGAATGGCTACACCTTC
TRBV19,-,-,TRBJ2-6,CASKFSGANVLTF,TGTGCCAGTAAGTTTAGTGGGGCCAACGTCCTGACTTTC
TRBV27,TRBD1,few,TRBJ1-6,CASKWTGPNSPLHF,TGTGCCAGCAAATGGACAGGGCCAAATTCACCCCTCCACTTT
TRBV10-1,TRBD2,-,TRBJ2-1,CASSALAAYNEQFF,TGCGCCAGCAGTGCACTAGCGGCATACAATGAGCAGTTCTTC
TRBV7-2,-,-,TRBJ1-6,CASSLGRGNRALHF,TGTGCCAGCAGCCTTGGACGGGGAAATAGGGCCCTCCACTTT
TRBV28,TRBD2,few,TRBJ2-1,CASRLGGAGGYNEQFF,TGTGCCAGCAGGCTGGGAGGGGCGGGAGGGTACAATGAGCAGTTCTTC
TRBV7-9,TRBD1,few,TRBJ2-5,CASRKGQQETQYF,TGTGCCAGCAGGAAGGGACAGCAAGAGACCCAGTACTTC
TRBV19,TRBD1,few,TRBJ1-2,CASSKPRTGGDYGYTF,TGTGCCAGTAGTAAGCCCCGGACAGGGGGGGACTATGGCTACACCTTC
TRBV11-2,-,few,TRBJ2-2,CASSSHRNTGELFF,TGTGCCAGCAGCTCACATCGAAACACCGGGGAGCTGTTTTTT
TRBV7-3,-,-,TRBJ2-1,CASSLIAVAYNEQFF,TGTGCCAGCAGCTTAATAGCGGTAGCCTACAATGAGCAGTTCTTC
TRBV7-8,-,few,TRBJ2-1,CASSLGFFSSYNEQFF,TGTGCCAGCAGCTTAGGCTTCTTTAGCTCCTACAATGAGCAGTTCTTC
TRBV27,-,-,TRBJ2-1,CAIGSTGKLYNEQFF,TGTGCCATCGGATCCACAGGGAAGCTCTACAATGAGCAGTTCTTC
TRBV10-2,-,few,TRBJ2-7,CASRAFQGRSYEQYF,TGCGCCAGCCGCGCCTTTCAGGGTCGGTCCTACGAGCAGTACTTC
TRBV18,TRBD1,-,TRBJ1-5,CASSPGTGGLGNQPQHF,TGTGCCAGCTCACCAGGGACAGGGGGATTGGGCAATCAGCCCCAGCATTTT
TRBV29-1,TRBD1,few,TRBJ1-1,CSVDTGVAEAFF,TGCAGCGTGGATACAGGGGTGGCTGAAGCTTTCTTT
TRBV4-1,-,few,TRBJ1-1,CASSQQPGEEAFF,TGCGCCAGCAGCCAACAGCCAGGGGAAGAAGCTTTCTTT
TRBV2,TRBD2,few,TRBJ2-3,CASSATGLAGIDTQYF,TGTGCCAGCAGTGCCACAGGGCTAGCGGGAATAGATACGCAGTATTTT
TRBV9,-,-,TRBJ2-7,CASSVGPSGRTYEQYF,TGTGCCAGCAGCGTAGGCCCCTCAGGGAGGACCTACGAGCAGTACTTC
TRBV10-3,TRBD1,-,TRBJ2-6,CAISESQGASGANVLTF,TGTGCCATCAGTGAAAGTCAGGGGGCGTCCGGGGCCAACGTCCTGACTTTC
TRBV7-2,-,-,TRBJ2-5,CASSLTRGPYQETQYF,TGTGCCAGCAGCTTAACCAGGGGCCCGTACCAAGAGACCCAGTACTTC
TRBV7-2,TRBD1,-,TRBJ1-2,CASRPSRLRQGNYGYTF,TGTGCCAGCAGACCCTCTCGGCTGCGACAGGGTAACTATGGCTACACCTTC
TRBV4-3,-,few,TRBJ1-1,CASSQDRQPGYTEAFF,TGCGCCAGCAGCCAAGATCGCCAGCCGGGGTACACTGAAGCTTTCTTT
TRBV4-1,TRBD2,-,TRBJ2-7,CASSQKRGGEQYF,TGCGCCAGCAGCCAGAAACGGGGGGGCGAGCAGTACTTC
TRBV18,TRBD1,few,TRBJ2-1,CASSQTTGDFYNEQFF,TGTGCCAGCTCACAAACGACAGGGGATTTTTACAATGAGCAGTTCTTC
TRBV5-1,TRBD1,few,TRBJ2-7,CASTPGQSYYEQYF,TGCGCCAGCACCCCGGGACAGTCCTACTACGAGCAGTACTTC
TRBV5-1,TRBD2,-,TRBJ2-7,CASSLWEGYEQYF,TGCGCCAGCAGCTTGTGGGAGGGCTACGAGCAGTACTTC
TRBV6-5,-,few,TRBJ1-2,CASGLGQSIYGYTF,TGTGCCAGTGGACTCGGACAGTCGATCTATGGCTACACCTTC
TRBV4-3,-,few,TRBJ1-4,CASSQDGPRGGDEKLFF,TGCGCCAGCAGCCAAGACGGCCCCCGGGGGGGGGATGAAAAACTGTTTTTT
TRBV6-5,-,-,TRBJ1-2,CASSYGQGTYGYTF,TGTGCCAGCAGTTACGGGCAGGGAACCTATGGCTACACCTTC
TRBV5-1,-,-,TRBJ2-2,CASSLVEIKNGGELFF,TGCGCCAGCAGCTTGGTGGAGATAAAGAATGGCGGGGAGCTGTTTTTT
TRBV6-1,TRBD1,many,TRBJ1-4,CASSEGTGYEKLFF,TGTGCCAGCAGTGAAGGGACAGGGTATGAAAAACTGTTTTTT